The T cell receptor (beta chain) under discussion was sequenced for a study of Graves' ophthalmopathy and Graves' hyperthyroidism. Study-level results: Separation of ophthalmopathy from stable hyperthyroidism was achieved by a 13-signature model, at roughly 90% sensitivity and under 82% specificity. Ophthalmopathy progression prediction by the model yielded a sensitivity of approximately 71% and a specificity of 72% to 75%.

This clonotype was seen repeatedly, ten times or more. Its antigen is currently unknown. Researchers took RNA transcripts and amplified TCR beta CDR3 regions from them. Second-round multiplex PCR followed a first-round RT-PCR using HTBI primers. Via MiXCR, TCRdb re-called the multiplex PCR reads, giving one row per CDR3 protein. The sample includes 300,000 to 350,000 distinct CDR3 sequences, 17% of them seen just once. Active ophthalmopathy (CAS at least 3, NOSPECS at least 4), lasting under 3 months. Patients were left out if they had other autoimmune diseases, uncontrolled infections, pregnancy or lactation. The CDR3 has 13 amino acids. The germline gives CDR1 LNHNV, CDR2 YYDKDF (reference sequence). V lost 0 bases, J lost 6 bases, and 5 bases lay in between.

The source material was peripheral blood. The chain employs TRBV15 and TRBJ2-2; D call uncertain. This sequence originates from an adult man with Graves' ophthalmopathy. CDR3 loop: CATSRDLAGELFF. The CDR3 DNA reads TGTGCCACCAGCAGAGACCTAGCCGGGGAGCTGTTTTTT.